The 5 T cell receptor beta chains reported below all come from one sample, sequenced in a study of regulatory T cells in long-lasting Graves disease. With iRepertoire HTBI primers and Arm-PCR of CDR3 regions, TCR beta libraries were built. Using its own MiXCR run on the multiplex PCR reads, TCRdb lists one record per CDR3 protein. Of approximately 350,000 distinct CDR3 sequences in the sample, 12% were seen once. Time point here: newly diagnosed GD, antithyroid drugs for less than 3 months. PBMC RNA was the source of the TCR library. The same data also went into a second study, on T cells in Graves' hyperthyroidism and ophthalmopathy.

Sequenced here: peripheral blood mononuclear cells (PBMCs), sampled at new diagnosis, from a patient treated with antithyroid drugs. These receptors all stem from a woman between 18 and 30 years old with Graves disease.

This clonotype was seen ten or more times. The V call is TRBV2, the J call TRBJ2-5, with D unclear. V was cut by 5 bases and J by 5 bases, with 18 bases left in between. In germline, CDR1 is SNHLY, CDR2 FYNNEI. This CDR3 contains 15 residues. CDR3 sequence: CASSLRRSSRETQYF. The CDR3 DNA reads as TGTGCCAGCAGTCTCCGCCGTTCCTCCCGGGAGACCCAGTACTTC. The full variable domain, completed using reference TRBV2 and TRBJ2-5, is EPEVTQTPSHQVTQMGQEVILRCVPISNHLYFYWYRQILGQKVEFLVSFYNNEISEKSEIFDDQFSVERPDGSNFTLKIRSTKLEDSAMYFCASSLRRSSRETQYFGPGTRLLVL.

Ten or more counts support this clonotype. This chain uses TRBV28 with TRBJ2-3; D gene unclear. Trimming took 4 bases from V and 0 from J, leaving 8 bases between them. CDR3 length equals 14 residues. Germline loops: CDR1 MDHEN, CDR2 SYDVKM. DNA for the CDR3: TGTGCCAGCAGTTCTGCCCGTAGCACAGATACGCAGTATTTT. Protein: CASSSARSTDTQYF.

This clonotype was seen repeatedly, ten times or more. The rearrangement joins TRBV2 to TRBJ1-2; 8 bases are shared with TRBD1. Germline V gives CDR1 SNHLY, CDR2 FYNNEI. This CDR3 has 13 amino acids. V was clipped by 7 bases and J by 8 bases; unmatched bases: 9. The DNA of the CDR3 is TGTGCCAGCACTTACCAGGGGGCGCAAGGCTACACCTTC. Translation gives CASTYQGAQGYTF.

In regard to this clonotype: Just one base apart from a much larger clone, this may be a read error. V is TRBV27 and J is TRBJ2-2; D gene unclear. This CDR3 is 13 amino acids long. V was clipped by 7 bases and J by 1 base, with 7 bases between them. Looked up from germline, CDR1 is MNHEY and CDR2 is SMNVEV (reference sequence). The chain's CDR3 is CASINRNTGELFF. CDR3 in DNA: TGTGCCAGCATAAACAGGAACACCGGGGAGCTGTTTTTT.

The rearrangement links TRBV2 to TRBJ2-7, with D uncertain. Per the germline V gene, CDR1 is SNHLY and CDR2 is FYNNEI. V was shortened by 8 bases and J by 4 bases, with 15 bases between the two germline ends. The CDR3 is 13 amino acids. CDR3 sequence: CASRNLNTYEQYV. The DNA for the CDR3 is TGTGCCAGCCGTAATCTAAATACATACGAGCAGTACGTC.